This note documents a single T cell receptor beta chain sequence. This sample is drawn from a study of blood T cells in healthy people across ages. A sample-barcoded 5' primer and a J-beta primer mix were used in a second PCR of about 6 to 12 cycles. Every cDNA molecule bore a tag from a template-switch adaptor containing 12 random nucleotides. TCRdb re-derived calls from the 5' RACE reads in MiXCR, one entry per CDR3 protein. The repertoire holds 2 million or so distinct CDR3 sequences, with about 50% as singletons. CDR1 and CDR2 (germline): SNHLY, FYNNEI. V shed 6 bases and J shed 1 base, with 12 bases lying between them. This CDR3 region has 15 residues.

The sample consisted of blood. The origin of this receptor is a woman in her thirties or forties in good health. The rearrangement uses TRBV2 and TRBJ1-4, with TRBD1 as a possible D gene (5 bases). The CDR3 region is CASRYNGGTNEKLFF. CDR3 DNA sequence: TGTGCCAGCAGATACAATGGGGGAACTAATGAAAAACTGTTTTTT.